Listed below are T cell receptor beta chains from one sample, sequenced in a study of CXCR3-negative and CXCR3-positive naive CD8 T cells. TCRdb reworked the 5' RACE reads into one entry per CDR3 protein, no DNA. This repertoire comprises about 58,000 distinct CDR3 sequences; its ten largest clones make up 0.4% to 0.5%. The material sequenced was naive CXCR3- CD8+ T cells from blood. The receptor source for this set is a human donor in good health. Some clones in this sample may be carry-over from other donors' samples. Each CDR3 is given with its conserved first and last residue.

cdr3_aa j_call v_call
CASSQDPAGGYNTGELFF TRBJ2-2 TRBV14
CASSSGTRDRIYEQYF TRBJ2-7 TRBV6-2/TRBV6-3
CASSLDRTVNTGELFF TRBJ2-2 TRBV5-1
CASSSIPGTTGPFF TRBJ2-1 TRBV12-3/TRBV12-4
CASSLTGAEQYF TRBJ2-7 TRBV5-1
CASSLFGQSSYNEQFF TRBJ2-1 TRBV5-1
CASSFAGDQYF TRBJ2-5 TRBV5-5
CSAPTGPDQFF TRBJ2-1 TRBV20-1
CAWSGSGFDEQYF TRBJ2-7 TRBV30
CASSPQTGTSHEQFF TRBJ2-1 TRBV28
CAWNARDLNTEAFF TRBJ1-1 TRBV30
CASSRDNPNYGYTF TRBJ1-2 TRBV12-3/TRBV12-4
CASSLILARQDQETQYF TRBJ2-5 TRBV5-1
CASSYDGTEAFF TRBJ1-1 TRBV11-2
CASVEGGEAFF TRBJ1-1 TRBV6-4
CASSLGTASNQPQHF TRBJ1-5 TRBV5-1
CASSLLLAGIRRETQYF TRBJ2-5 TRBV7-2
CASSFPGQASSYEQYF TRBJ2-7 TRBV7-2
CASSFPRDRVFYGYTF TRBJ1-2 TRBV7-9
CSVELAQAQPYEQYF TRBJ2-7 TRBV29-1
CASSFGEPGISEAFF TRBJ1-1 TRBV7-2
CANPLGAEKLFF TRBJ1-4 TRBV6-5
CASTLEANYEQYF TRBJ2-7 TRBV7-6